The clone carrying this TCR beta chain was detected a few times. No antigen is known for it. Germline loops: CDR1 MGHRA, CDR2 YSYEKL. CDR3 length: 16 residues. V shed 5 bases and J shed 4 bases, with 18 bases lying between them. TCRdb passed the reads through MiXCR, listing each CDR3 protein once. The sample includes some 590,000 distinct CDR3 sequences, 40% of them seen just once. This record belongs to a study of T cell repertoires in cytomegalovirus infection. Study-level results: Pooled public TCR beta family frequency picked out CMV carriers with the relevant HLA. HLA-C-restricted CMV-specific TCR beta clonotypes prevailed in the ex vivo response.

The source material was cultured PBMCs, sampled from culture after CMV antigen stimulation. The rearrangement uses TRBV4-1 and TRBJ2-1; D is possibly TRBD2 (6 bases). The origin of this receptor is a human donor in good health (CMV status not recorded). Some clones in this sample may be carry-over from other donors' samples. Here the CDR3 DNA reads TGCGCCAGCAGCGCAGCCTCGGGACTGACTTACAATGAGCAGTTCTTC. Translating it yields CASSAASGLTYNEQFF.